Described below is a single T cell receptor beta chain sequence and its context. Its antigen is undetermined. CD8+ and CD4+ T cells circulating in blood were sequenced for TCR beta. Through negative isolation, CD4+ and CD8+ T cells were obtained, while TEMRA cells were enriched using FACS. Germline-derived CDR1 and CDR2 are LGHDT and YNNKEL (reference sequence). V lost 0 bases and J 1 base, leaving 13 bases between the germline ends. This CDR3 has 16 residues. The source of the sample is a study of CD8 T cells in Susac syndrome. Study-level points and caveats: In its TCR sequencing and HLA analysis, the study acknowledged that the number of individuals was relatively small.

RNA, at about 0.45 to 1 ug, was reverse transcribed with random hexamers. Across 54 Vbeta and 13 Jbeta, TCR beta CDR3 was amplified with immunoSEQ multiplex PCR. From the immunoSEQ multiplex PCR reads, TCRdb called clonotypes with MiXCR, one entry per CDR3 protein. Of a few hundred thousand distinct CDR3 sequences in the sample, 70% to 90% were seen once. The source material was CD8+ T cells from PBMCs. The J gene is TRBJ2-7, the V gene TRBV3-1; D might be TRBD2 (6 bases). The sequence came from a human donor with multiple sclerosis. CDR3 sequence reads: CASSQDLGSSSYEQYF. CDR3 nucleotide sequence: TGTGCCAGCAGCCAAGATCTCGGGAGTTCGTCCTACGAGCAGTACTTC.